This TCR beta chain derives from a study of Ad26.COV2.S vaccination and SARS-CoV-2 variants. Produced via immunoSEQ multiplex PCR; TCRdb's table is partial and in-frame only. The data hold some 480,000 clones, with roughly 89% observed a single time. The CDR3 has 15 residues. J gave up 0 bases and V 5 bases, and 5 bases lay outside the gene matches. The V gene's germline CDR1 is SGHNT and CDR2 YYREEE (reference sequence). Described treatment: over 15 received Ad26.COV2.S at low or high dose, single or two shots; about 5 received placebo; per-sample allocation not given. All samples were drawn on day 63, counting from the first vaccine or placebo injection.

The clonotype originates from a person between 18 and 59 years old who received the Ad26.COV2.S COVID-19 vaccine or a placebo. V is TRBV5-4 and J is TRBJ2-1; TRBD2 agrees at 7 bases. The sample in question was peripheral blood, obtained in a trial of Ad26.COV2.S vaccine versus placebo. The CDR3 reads CASSWGGSSYNEQFF. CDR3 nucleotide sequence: TGTGCCAGCAGTTGGGGAGGGAGCTCCTACAATGAGCAGTTCTTC. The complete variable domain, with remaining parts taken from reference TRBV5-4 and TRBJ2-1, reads ETGVTQSPTHLIKTRGQQVTLRCSSQSGHNTVSWYQQALGQGPQFIFQYYREEENGRGNFPPRFSGLQFPNYSSELNVNALELDDSALYLCASSWGGSSYNEQFFGPGTRLTVL.